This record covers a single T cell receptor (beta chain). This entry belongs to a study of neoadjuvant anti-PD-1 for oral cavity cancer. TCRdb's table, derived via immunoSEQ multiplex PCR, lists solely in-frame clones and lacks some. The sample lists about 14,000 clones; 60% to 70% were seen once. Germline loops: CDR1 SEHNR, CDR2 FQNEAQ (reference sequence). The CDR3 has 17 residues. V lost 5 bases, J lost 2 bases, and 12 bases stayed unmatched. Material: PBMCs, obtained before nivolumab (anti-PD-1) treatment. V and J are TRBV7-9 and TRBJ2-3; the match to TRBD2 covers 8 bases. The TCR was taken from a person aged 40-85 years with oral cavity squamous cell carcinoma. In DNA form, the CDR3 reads TGTGCCAGCAGCCCCGGGAGGGGCGCCTTATACACAGATACGCAGTATTTT. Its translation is CASSPGRGALYTDTQYF. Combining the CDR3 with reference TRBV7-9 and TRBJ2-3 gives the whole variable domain DTGVSQNPRHKITKRGQNVTFRCDPISEHNRLYWYRQTLGQGPEFLTYFQNEAQLEKSRLLSDRFSAERPKGSFSTLEIQRTEQGDSAMYLCASSPGRGALYTDTQYFGPGTRLTVL.